Listed below are T cell receptor beta chains from one sample, sequenced in a study of post-analysis software for immune sequencing data. TCRdb re-called the PCR reads with MiXCR, one entry per CDR3 protein. This table has about 540,000 distinct CDR3 sequences, around 36% appearing once. Sequenced input: blood. The receptors shown here come from a girl under 18 with multiple sclerosis. Both conserved end residues are part of each CDR3. The order of the fields is J gene, clone size, V gene, D gene, CDR3 length, CDR3 DNA, CDR3 protein. A D gene is named only where the DNA matches it firmly. The size of a clone is reported for some rows only, either as once, few or many, or as a class for expanded clones.

J: TRBJ1-2; size: -; V: TRBV4-1; D: -; length: 16; DNA: TGCGCCAGCAGCCAAGAGAGTACAGAGAAAAACTATGGCTACACCTTC; CDR3: CASSQESTEKNYGYTF
J: TRBJ1-2; size: -; V: TRBV6-2/TRBV6-3; D: -; length: 14; DNA: TGTGCCAGCAACCCTTCGGGTGGAAACTATGGCTACACCTTC; CDR3: CASNPSGGNYGYTF
J: TRBJ1-1; size: -; V: TRBV6-5; D: -; length: 14; DNA: TGTACCAGCACCGTACTAGGACGGAACACTGAAGCTTTCTTT; CDR3: CTSTVLGRNTEAFF
J: TRBJ2-3; size: -; V: TRBV9; D: TRBD1; length: 18; DNA: TGTGCCAGCAGCGTAGCTTTTCCGGGACAGACCAGCACAGATACGCAGTATTTT; CDR3: CASSVAFPGQTSTDTQYF
J: TRBJ2-5; size: few; V: TRBV20-1; D: -; length: 12; DNA: TGCAGTGCTAACGGAGGGACAGAGACCCAGTACTTC; CDR3: CSANGGTETQYF
J: TRBJ2-3; size: -; V: TRBV14; D: -; length: 15; DNA: TGTGCCAGCAGCCCCCGGGACTTGTTTAGCCATACGCAGTATTTT; CDR3: CASSPRDLFSHTQYF
J: TRBJ1-1; size: -; V: TRBV20-1; D: -; length: 13; DNA: TGCAGTGCTATAAGTTATAGGAACACTGAAGCTTTCTTT; CDR3: CSAISYRNTEAFF
J: TRBJ2-5; size: few; V: TRBV5-1; D: -; length: 16; DNA: TGCGCCAGCAGCTTGAACAGGGATCTACCATGGGAGACCCAGTACTTC; CDR3: CASSLNRDLPWETQYF
J: TRBJ2-7; size: -; V: TRBV7-3; D: -; length: 13; DNA: TGTGCCAGCAGCTTAACCTGGGACACCGAGCAGTACTTC; CDR3: CASSLTWDTEQYF
J: TRBJ1-4; size: -; V: TRBV7-9; D: -; length: 13; DNA: TGTGCCAGCAGCCCACCTTCTAATGAAAAACGGTTTTTT; CDR3: CASSPPSNEKRFF
J: TRBJ2-3; size: -; V: TRBV12-3/TRBV12-4; D: -; length: 14; DNA: TGTGCCATCCATCGCAGAGTTACCGCAGATACGCAGTATTTT; CDR3: CAIHRRVTADTQYF
J: TRBJ2-3; size: few; V: TRBV21-1; D: -; length: 15; DNA: TGTGCCAGCAGCAAACCCGGGACCCCCACAGATACGCAGTATTTT; CDR3: CASSKPGTPTDTQYF
J: TRBJ2-5; size: -; V: TRBV7-2; D: TRBD1; length: 15; DNA: TGTGCCAGCAGCCCCGGGACAGGCTTCCAAGAGACCCAGTACTTC; CDR3: CASSPGTGFQETQYF
J: TRBJ1-1; size: -; V: TRBV4-1; D: -; length: 16; DNA: TGCGCCAGCAGCCAATTCGTCCCTCCGGGTAACACTGAAGCTTTCTTT; CDR3: CASSQFVPPGNTEAFF
J: TRBJ2-4; size: few; V: TRBV5-1; D: -; length: 17; DNA: TGCGCCAGCAGCTTCTCTCCCGATTTCGGGGCCAAAAACATTCAGTACTTC; CDR3: CASSFSPDFGAKNIQYF
J: TRBJ1-1; size: few; V: TRBV7-2; D: -; length: 16; DNA: TGTGCCAGCAGCTTTCCAACAGGGACCGCGAACACTGAAGCTTTCTTT; CDR3: CASSFPTGTANTEAFF
J: TRBJ2-6; size: few; V: TRBV5-5; D: -; length: 15; DNA: TGTGCCAGCAACAGGTGGCAGACCGGGGCCAACGTCCTGACTTTC; CDR3: CASNRWQTGANVLTF
J: TRBJ2-3; size: few; V: TRBV4-2; D: TRBD2; length: 14; DNA: TGTGCCAGCAGTTCGACTAGCGACACAGATACGCAGTATTTT; CDR3: CASSSTSDTDTQYF
J: TRBJ1-4; size: -; V: TRBV5-5; D: -; length: 15; DNA: TGTGCCAGCAGCGCCCGACCGGGGTCGAATGAAAAACTGTTTTTT; CDR3: CASSARPGSNEKLFF
J: TRBJ2-7; size: -; V: TRBV20-1; D: -; length: 15; DNA: TGCAGTGCTAGAGGTTTCGGGGGACAGCGCTACGAGCAGTACTTC; CDR3: CSARGFGGQRYEQYF
J: TRBJ1-1; size: -; V: TRBV7-2; D: TRBD1; length: 17; DNA: TGTGCCAGCAGTCATTTCACAGGGGCGATTGAGAACACTGAAGCTTTCTTT; CDR3: CASSHFTGAIENTEAFF
J: TRBJ2-7; size: few; V: TRBV5-6; D: TRBD1; length: 15; DNA: TGTGCCAGCAGACCGGACAGGGGAGGCTCCTACGAGCAGTACTTC; CDR3: CASRPDRGGSYEQYF
J: TRBJ1-1; size: -; V: TRBV2; D: -; length: 13; DNA: TGTGCCAGCCAATCCAGGGGAATCGCTGAAGCTTTCTTT; CDR3: CASQSRGIAEAFF
J: TRBJ2-3; size: -; V: TRBV11-2; D: TRBD2; length: 15; DNA: TGTGCCAGCAGCTCAGCGGGGGGGCTGATAGATACGCAGTATTTT; CDR3: CASSSAGGLIDTQYF
J: TRBJ2-5; size: -; V: TRBV12-3/TRBV12-4; D: -; length: 13; DNA: TGTGCCAGCAGTTTAGCGGACACAGAGACCCAGTACTTC; CDR3: CASSLADTETQYF
J: TRBJ2-7; size: -; V: TRBV20-1; D: -; length: 14; DNA: TGCAGTGCGGGGGAAACCACAGCCTCCTACGAGCAGTACTTC; CDR3: CSAGETTASYEQYF
J: TRBJ2-4; size: -; V: TRBV20-1; D: -; length: 13; DNA: TGCAGTGCGCAGGGGCGGGGGTCAAACATTCAGTACTTC; CDR3: CSAQGRGSNIQYF
J: TRBJ2-7; size: -; V: TRBV3-1; D: -; length: 14; DNA: TGTGCCAGCAGTCACAGGGAGGGGTCCTACGAGCAGTACTTC; CDR3: CASSHREGSYEQYF
J: TRBJ2-3; size: few; V: TRBV2; D: -; length: 15; DNA: TGTGCCAGCAGTATAGAGGTCGGGGTGGCAGATACGCAGTATTTT; CDR3: CASSIEVGVADTQYF
J: TRBJ2-7; size: few; V: TRBV7-2; D: TRBD1; length: 15; DNA: TGTGCCAGCAGCCCCGAGACAGGGGGAGGCTACGAGCAGTACTTC; CDR3: CASSPETGGGYEQYF
J: TRBJ2-2; size: -; V: TRBV5-8; D: TRBD1; length: 14; DNA: TGTGCCAGCAGCTCCGGGACAGCGCCCGGGGAGCTGTTTTTT; CDR3: CASSSGTAPGELFF
J: TRBJ1-2; size: -; V: TRBV12-3/TRBV12-4; D: TRBD1; length: 15; DNA: TGTGCCAGCAGTGCACAGGGGGCGATGAGCTATGGCTACACCTTC; CDR3: CASSAQGAMSYGYTF
J: TRBJ2-5; size: -; V: TRBV7-2; D: TRBD2; length: 16; DNA: TGTGCCAGCAGCTTAACTAGCGGGGGGGTACAAACGACCCAGTACTTC; CDR3: CASSLTSGGVQTTQYF
J: TRBJ2-3; size: -; V: TRBV20-1; D: TRBD2; length: 14; DNA: TGCAGTGCTAGTAGGTTGGCGGGCGGGGGGGCGCAGTATTTT; CDR3: CSASRLAGGGAQYF
J: TRBJ2-2; size: -; V: TRBV10-1; D: TRBD2; length: 16; DNA: TGCGCCAGCAGTGATGGTCTAGCGGGGAACACCGGGGAGCTGTTTTTT; CDR3: CASSDGLAGNTGELFF
J: TRBJ1-4; size: -; V: TRBV25-1; D: TRBD1; length: 14; DNA: TGTGCCAGCAGGGAGTTAGACAGGGGTGAAAAACTGTTTTTT; CDR3: CASRELDRGEKLFF
J: TRBJ1-4; size: few; V: TRBV5-1; D: TRBD1; length: 14; DNA: TGCGCCAGCAGCATAAGGGGGCCTAATGAAAAACTGTTTTTT; CDR3: CASSIRGPNEKLFF
J: TRBJ2-3; size: -; V: TRBV7-2; D: -; length: 12; DNA: TGTGCCAGCAGCTTAGGGGGGGAGGCGCAGTATTTT; CDR3: CASSLGGEAQYF